One and the same sample provided the 9 T cell receptor beta chains below, sequenced in a study of early T cells in non-severe SARS-CoV-2 infection. TCRdb re-called the 5' RACE reads with MiXCR, one entry per CDR3 protein. This table holds about 60,000 distinct CDR3 sequences, roughly 21% found once. The sequencing here drew on whole blood, taken at baseline. The source is an adult who was a healthcare worker with PCR-confirmed SARS-CoV-2 infection or an uninfected control (not recorded which).

This clonotype was found many times. The chain employs TRBV5-1 and TRBJ2-7; a weak D match, TRBD1 (6 bases). The CDR3 runs 14 residues. Per germline, CDR1 SGHRS and CDR2 YFSETQ. Trimming removed 2 bases at V and 4 bases at J, with 13 bases between. The CDR3 DNA reads as TGCGCCAGCAGCTTCAAGACAGGAGTGTACGAGCAGTACTTC. Translation: CASSFKTGVYEQYF.

As concerns this clonotype: A much larger clone lies one base from this, so it may be a read error. The rearrangement links TRBV29-1 to TRBJ1-1; the D gene is possibly TRBD1 (6 bases). Germline CDR1 SQVTM, CDR2 ANQGSEA. The CDR3 runs 12 residues. CDR3 nucleotides: TGCAGCGCAGGGGAAGACAACAGTGAAGCTTTCTTT. It specifies CSAGEDNSEAFF.

On this clonotype itself: At one end, the junction sequence differs from germline, possibly due to a read error. This sequence joins TRBV10-3 and TRBJ2-1; D unresolved. This CDR3 is 11 amino acids long. Germline CDR1 and CDR2: ENHRY and SYGVKD. The CDR3 loop is CAISESHEQSF. The CDR3 DNA reads as TGTGCCATCAGTGAGTCCCATGAGCAGTCCTTC.

This clonotype occurred a few times. The chain employs TRBV7-9 and TRBJ1-1; a weak D match, TRBD1 (5 bases). This CDR3 spans 14 amino acids. Germline CDR1 is SEHNR and CDR2 is FQNEAQ (reference sequence). V was clipped by 1 base and J by 8 bases, with 14 bases between them. This CDR3 reads CASSLGGPNREAFF. CDR3 sequence (DNA): TGTGCCAGCAGCTTAGGCGGGCCTAACAGGGAAGCTTTCTTT.

The J gene is TRBJ2-7, the V gene TRBV10-3; D uncertain. The CDR3 loop spans 12 amino acids. V was cut by 2 bases and J by 2 bases, with 4 bases left in between. Looked up from germline, CDR1 is ENHRY and CDR2 is SYGVKD. CDR3 DNA: TGTGCCATCAGTGAGGACACCTACGAGCAGTACTTC. Residues: CAISEDTYEQYF.

This chain links TRBV3-1 with TRBJ2-1, with TRBD2 as a possible D gene (6 bases). Germline V CDR1 and CDR2: LGHDT, YNNKEL (reference sequence). V was shortened by 6 bases and J by 1 base, with 10 bases between the two germline ends. There are 14 residues in the CDR3. For the CDR3, the DNA is TGTGCCAGCAGGAGTAGCGGATCCTACAATGAGCAGTTCTTC. Amino acid sequence: CASRSSGSYNEQFF.

This clonotype was recorded a few times. The chain joins TRBV6-6 to TRBJ2-3; D is ambiguous. Trimming shortened V by 3 bases and J by 4 bases, and 14 bases separated the two germline ends. This CDR3 is built from 15 residues. Per germline, CDR1 MNHNY and CDR2 SVGAGI (reference sequence). DNA of the CDR3: TGTGCCAGCAGTTATTTACATCCCAGAGCAGATACGCAGTATTTT. It codes for CASSYLHPRADTQYF.

The V call is TRBV5-1, the J call TRBJ1-2; D unresolved. CDR3 length: 15 amino acids. Germline loops: CDR1 SGHRS, CDR2 YFSETQ. Trimming stripped 4 bases from V and 4 bases from J, with 17 bases between. The CDR3 here is CASSPSSHGAYGYTF. The DNA for the CDR3 is TGCGCCAGCAGCCCATCATCTCATGGAGCCTATGGCTACACCTTC.

This clonotype was detected a few times. This rearrangement joins TRBV3-1 to TRBJ1-1, with 7 bases fitting TRBD1. This CDR3 spans 13 amino acids. Unmatched junction bases numbered 6, after V lost 0 bases and J lost 11 bases. CDR1 is LGHDT and CDR2 is YNNKEL in the germline V gene (reference sequence). The CDR3 region is CASSQDSGGSAFF. The CDR3 DNA follows: TGTGCCAGCAGCCAAGATTCAGGGGGATCTGCTTTCTTT.